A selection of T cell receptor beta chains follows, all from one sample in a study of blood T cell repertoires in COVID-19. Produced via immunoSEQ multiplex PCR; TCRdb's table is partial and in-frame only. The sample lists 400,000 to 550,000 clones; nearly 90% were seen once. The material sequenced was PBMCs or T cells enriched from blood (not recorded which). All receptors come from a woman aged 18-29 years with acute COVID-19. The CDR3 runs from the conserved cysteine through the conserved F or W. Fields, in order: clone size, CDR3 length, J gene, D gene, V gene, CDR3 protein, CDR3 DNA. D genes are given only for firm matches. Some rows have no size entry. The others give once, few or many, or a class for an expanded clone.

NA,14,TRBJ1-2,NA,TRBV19,CASSIPTASHGYTF,TGTGCCAGTAGTATTCCGACTGCGTCGCATGGCTACACCTTC
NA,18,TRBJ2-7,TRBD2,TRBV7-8,CASSLGTSGPETPYEQYF,TGTGCCAGCAGCTTAGGGACTAGCGGGCCGGAAACCCCCTACGAGCAGTACTTC
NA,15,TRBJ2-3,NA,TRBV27,CASSLVPRRTDTQYF,TGTGCCAGCAGTTTGGTCCCCCGGAGGACAGATACGCAGTATTTT
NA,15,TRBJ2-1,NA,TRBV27,CASSLFRSSYNEQFF,TGTGCCAGCAGTTTATTTAGAAGCTCCTACAATGAGCAGTTCTTC
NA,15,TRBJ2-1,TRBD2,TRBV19,CASSIGSGRSNEQFF,TGTGCCAGTAGTATAGGTAGCGGGAGGTCGAATGAGCAGTTCTTC
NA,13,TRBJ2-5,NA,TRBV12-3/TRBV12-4,CASRYQGQETQYF,TGTGCCAGCAGATACCAGGGACAAGAGACCCAGTACTTC
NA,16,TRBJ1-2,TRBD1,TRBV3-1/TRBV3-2,CASSQGYRGSRNGYTF,TGTGCCAGCAGCCAGGGATACAGGGGGAGTCGAAATGGCTACACCTTC
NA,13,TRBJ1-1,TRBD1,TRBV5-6,CASSLPRGAEAFF,TGTGCCAGCAGCTTACCCAGGGGGGCTGAAGCTTTCTTT
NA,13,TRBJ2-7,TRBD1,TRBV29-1,CSVVTGESYEQYF,TGCAGCGTTGTAACAGGGGAGTCCTACGAGCAGTACTTC
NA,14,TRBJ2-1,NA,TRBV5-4,CASSSGVSYNEQFF,TGTGCCAGCAGCTCGGGGGTCTCCTACAATGAGCAGTTCTTC
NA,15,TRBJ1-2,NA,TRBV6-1,CASSESRVAAYGYTF,TGTGCCAGCAGTGAAAGCAGGGTGGCGGCATATGGCTACACCTTC
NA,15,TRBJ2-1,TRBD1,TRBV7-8,CASSLRQGPYNEQFF,TGTGCCAGCAGCCTTCGACAGGGGCCCTACAATGAGCAGTTCTTC
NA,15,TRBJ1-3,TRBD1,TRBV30,CAWSSNRGLGNTIYF,TGTGCCTGGAGCTCAAACAGGGGGCTTGGAAACACCATATATTTT
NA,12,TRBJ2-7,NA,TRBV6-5,CASGANSYEQYF,TGTGCCAGTGGAGCGAACTCCTACGAGCAGTACTTC
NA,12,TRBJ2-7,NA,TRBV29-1,CSVEDQDTGIHF,TGCAGCGTTGAAGATCAAGATACGGGAATCCACTTC
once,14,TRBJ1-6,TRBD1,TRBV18,CASSLTGENSPLHF,TGTGCCAGCTCACTGACAGGGGAGAATTCACCCCTCCACTTT
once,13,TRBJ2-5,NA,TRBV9,CASSARGVETQYF,TGTGCCAGCAGCGCCAGGGGCGTGGAGACCCAGTACTTC
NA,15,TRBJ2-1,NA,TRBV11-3,CASSFSASSYNEQFF,TGTGCCAGCAGCTTTAGCGCGAGCTCCTACAATGAGCAGTTCTTC
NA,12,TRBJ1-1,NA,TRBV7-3,CASSLEGAEAFF,TGTGCCAGCAGCTTAGAAGGGGCTGAAGCTTTCTTT
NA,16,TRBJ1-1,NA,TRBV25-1,CASKLKSRQLNTEAFF,TGTGCCAGCAAACTTAAATCCCGACAGTTGAACACTGAAGCTTTCTTT
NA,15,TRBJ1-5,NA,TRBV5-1,CASSLGYGEVEPQHF,TGCGCCAGCAGCTTGGGCTACGGGGAGGTAGAGCCCCAGCATTTT
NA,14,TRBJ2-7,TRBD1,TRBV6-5,CASSSHDRAYEQYF,TGTGCCAGCAGTTCCCACGACAGGGCCTACGAGCAGTACTTC
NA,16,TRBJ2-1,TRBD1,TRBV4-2,CASSQDTGEIDNEQFF,TGTGCCAGCAGCCAAGATACAGGGGAAATCGACAATGAGCAGTTCTTC
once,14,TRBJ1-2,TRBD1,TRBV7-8,CASSPRTGSLGYTF,TGTGCCAGCAGCCCCAGGACAGGGAGCCTTGGCTACACCTTC
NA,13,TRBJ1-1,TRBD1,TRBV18,CASSALQGIEAFF,TGTGCCAGCTCAGCCCTACAGGGGATTGAAGCTTTCTTT
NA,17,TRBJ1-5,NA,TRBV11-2,CASSLGGGGAGSQPQHF,TGTGCCAGCAGCTTAGGTGGGGGGGGCGCAGGTAGTCAGCCCCAGCATTTT
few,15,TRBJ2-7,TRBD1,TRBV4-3,CASSQEGQGSYEQYF,TGCGCCAGCAGCCAAGAGGGACAGGGATCCTACGAGCAGTACTTC
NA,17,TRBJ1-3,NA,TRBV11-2,CASSLKGVWGRGNTIYF,TGTGCCAGCAGCTTAAAGGGGGTCTGGGGGCGCGGAAACACCATATATTTT
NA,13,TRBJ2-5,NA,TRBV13,CASRLGNQETQYF,TGTGCCAGCAGGCTAGGTAACCAAGAGACCCAGTACTTC
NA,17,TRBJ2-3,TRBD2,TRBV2,CASLNTGLAGSTDTQYF,TGTGCCAGCCTCAATACGGGACTAGCGGGAAGCACAGATACGCAGTATTTT
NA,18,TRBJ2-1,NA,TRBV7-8,CASTDPRQVGADEDEQFF,TGTGCCAGCACCGACCCCAGGCAGGTGGGGGCAGATGAGGATGAGCAGTTCTTC